This T cell receptor (beta chain) was observed in a study of blood T cell repertoires in COVID-19. Profiling relied on immunoSEQ multiplex PCR, and the TCRdb table lists in-frame clones only, not all of them. Found here are 200,000 or so clones, about four fifths of them singletons; the top ten hold 12%. V lost 3 bases and J lost 4; bases outside the gene matches: 8. This CDR3 has 16 residues. The germline gives CDR1 MGHRA, CDR2 YSYEKL. The rearrangement joins TRBV4-1 to TRBJ2-2; TRBD2 matches at 7 bases. The sequenced sample was peripheral blood. The receptor comes from a woman over 75 with COVID-19, enrolled during active disease. The CDR3 DNA sequence: TGCGCCAGCAGCCACGTTGGGACTACTGCCACCGGGGAGCTGTTTTTT. Protein: CASSHVGTTATGELFF.